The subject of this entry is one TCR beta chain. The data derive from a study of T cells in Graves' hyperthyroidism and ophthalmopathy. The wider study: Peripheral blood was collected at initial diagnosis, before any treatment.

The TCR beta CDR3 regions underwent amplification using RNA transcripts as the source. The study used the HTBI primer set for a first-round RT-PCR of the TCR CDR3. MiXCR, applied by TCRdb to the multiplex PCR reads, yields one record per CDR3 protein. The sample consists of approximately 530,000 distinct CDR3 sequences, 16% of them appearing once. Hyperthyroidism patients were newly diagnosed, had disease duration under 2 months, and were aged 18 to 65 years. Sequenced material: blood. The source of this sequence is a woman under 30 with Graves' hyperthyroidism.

In DNA, the CDR3 is TGTGCCAGTAGAAGGGGGACAGGAGAGAATCAGCCCCAGTATTTT. Translation gives CASRRGTGENQPQYF. This chain links TRBV19 with TRBJ1-5; 8 bases are shared with TRBD1. With the DNA end fitting TRBJ2-3 better, the J assignment may be wrong. The CDR3 consists of 15 residues. Germline V gene sequence: CDR1 LNHDA, CDR2 SQIVND (reference sequence).